A single sample gave rise to the 27 T cell receptor beta chains below, sequenced in a study of shared clonotypes between healthy human individuals. The data were produced by immunoSEQ multiplex PCR, yet TCRdb's version contains in-frame clones alone and is incomplete. The data show around 980,000 clones, about 80% seen once. The sequencing sample was made of memory CD4+ T cells from PBMCs. Noted subset: CD45RA-negative fraction. These receptors all come from a man in his late teens or twenties in good health. Some clones in this sample may be carry-over from other donors' samples.

This clone turned up a few times. The chain employs TRBV5-1 and TRBJ2-1; the D gene could be TRBD1 or TRBD2 (5 bases each). The germline V gene encodes CDR1 SGHRS and CDR2 YFSETQ. This CDR3 comprises 15 residues. V lost 2 bases and J lost 8, with 17 bases in between. The chain's CDR3 is CASSFGVGVGDEQFF. Here the CDR3 DNA reads TGCGCCAGCAGCTTCGGAGTGGGAGTAGGGGATGAGCAGTTCTTC. The full variable domain, in which reference TRBV5-1 and TRBJ2-1 provide the parts outside the CDR3, is KAGVTQTPRYLIKTRGQQVTLSCSPISGHRSVSWYQQTPGQGLQFLFEYFSETQRNKGNFPGRFSGRQFSNSRSEMNVSTLELGDSALYLCASSFGVGVGDEQFFGPGTRLTVL.

V and J are TRBV7-2 and TRBJ1-2, with TRBD1 matching over 9 bases. This CDR3 has 16 residues. Germline lookup yields CDR1 SGHTA and CDR2 FQGNSA. Unmatched junction bases numbered 9, after V lost 2 bases and J lost 5 bases. DNA for the CDR3: TGTGCCAGCAGCTTATACTGGACAGGGGATCGATATGGCTACACCTTC. Translating gives CASSLYWTGDRYGYTF.

The chain is built from TRBV18 and TRBJ1-2; D is unresolved. Trimming stripped 2 bases from V and 4 bases from J, with 14 bases between. Germline V gives CDR1 KGHSH, CDR2 LQKENI. This CDR3 has 15 residues. The CDR3, as DNA: TGTGCCAGCTCACCAACCTCTGGAGGTGGCTATGGCTACACCTTC. Residues: CASSPTSGGGYGYTF.

This clone was counted between two and nine times. The sample contains more than one DNA sequence encoding this CDR3. DNA of the CDR3: TGTGCCAGCTGTACCGGGACAGGTTTTTCCTACAATGAGCAGTTCTTC. It codes for CASCTGTGFSYNEQFF. The V and J genes are TRBV27 and TRBJ2-1; 8 bases agree with TRBD1. J lost 1 base, V lost 8 bases, and 10 bases had no gene match. Germline assignment: CDR1 MNHEY and CDR2 SMNVEV (reference sequence). The CDR3 contains 16 residues.

The CDR3 DNA sequence: TGTGCCAGCAGTGAAGGTCCGGGGGCACCCCTCCACTTT. This sequence encodes CASSEGPGAPLHF. The chain is built from TRBV6-4 and TRBJ1-6, with D perhaps TRBD1 (5 bases). CDR1 MRHNA and CDR2 SNTAGT come from the germline V gene. This CDR3 is 13 amino acids long. Trimming cost V 3 bases and J 11 bases, with 11 bases left between them.

The CDR3 nucleotides are TGTGCCAGCAGTGGCCCGCGACAGAAGGGAACCGAGCAGTACTTC. The encoded protein is CASSGPRQKGTEQYF. The J gene is TRBJ2-7, the V gene TRBV6-1, with D possibly matching TRBD1 (5 bases). This CDR3 is built from 15 residues. The V end lost 4 bases, the J end lost 6 bases, and 19 bases lay between the germline ends. In germline, CDR1 is MNHNS, CDR2 SASEGT.

The CDR3 loop reads CATQRDSNQPQHF. For the CDR3, the DNA is TGTGCCACCCAGCGGGACAGCAATCAGCCCCAGCATTTT. This chain links TRBV2 with TRBJ1-5, with a tentative D call TRBD1 (5 bases). Germline CDR1 is SNHLY and CDR2 is FYNNEI. CDR3 length: 13 residues. The V end was cut by 10 bases, the J end by 1 base, with 11 bases between.

The chain uses TRBV15 and TRBJ2-2; D unclear. This CDR3 has 16 residues. The ends were cut back, 0 bases at V and 2 bases at J, with 10 bases in the middle. CDR1 is LNHNV, CDR2 YYDKDF, per germline (reference sequence). The CDR3 coding sequence is TGTGCCACCAGCAGAGATAAAACGGGTAACACCGGGGAGCTGTTTTTT. Protein: CATSRDKTGNTGELFF. The whole variable domain, filled in from reference TRBV15 and TRBJ2-2, reads DAMVIQNPRYQVTQFGKPVTLSCSQTLNHNVMYWYQQKSSQAPKLLFHYYDKDFNNEADTPDNFQSRRPNTSFCFLDIRSPGLGDTAMYLCATSRDKTGNTGELFFGEGSRLTVL.

The chain links TRBV7-6 to TRBJ2-1; D is perhaps TRBD2 (6 bases). Germline V gene lookup returns CDR1 SGHVS and CDR2 FNYEAQ. The V end lost 5 bases, the J end lost 2 bases, and 13 bases lay between the germline ends. The CDR3 runs 15 residues. CDR3 coding DNA: TGTGCCAGCAGCGTAATAGCGGTTACCTACAATGAGCAGTTCTTC. It specifies CASSVIAVTYNEQFF.

The chain employs TRBV7-9 and TRBJ2-7; D may be TRBD2 (6 bases). CDR1 and CDR2 (germline): SEHNR, FQNEAQ (reference sequence). There are 15 residues in the CDR3. The germline V and J ends were trimmed by 1 base and 2 bases, with 12 bases remaining between them. CDR3 region: CASSLERGGTYEQYF. Written as DNA, the CDR3 is TGTGCCAGCAGCTTAGAGCGTGGGGGGACCTACGAGCAGTACTTC.

CDR3 nucleotide sequence: TGTGCCACGGGCGGCCGGGCAGGGACGTGGAATACGCAGTATTTT. Protein product: CATGGRAGTWNTQYF. This chain connects TRBV30 to TRBJ2-3, with D perhaps assigned TRBD1 or TRBD2 (5 bases each). Germline V gives CDR1 GTSNPN, CDR2 SVGIG (reference sequence). The V and J ends lost 8 bases and 7 bases respectively, with 25 bases between them. The CDR3 spans 15 residues.

This clone was found a few times. This chain connects TRBV28 to TRBJ1-2; D unclear. Trimming cost V 3 bases and J 6 bases, with 17 bases left between them. Germline V gene lookup returns CDR1 MDHEN and CDR2 SYDVKM. CDR3 length: 15 residues. Written as DNA, the CDR3 is TGTGCCAGCAGTTTGACGGAGTTGCGTTGGAATGGCTACACCTTC. This encodes CASSLTELRWNGYTF.

With respect to this clone: This sample includes further DNA sequences coding for the same CDR3. The chain joins TRBV2 to TRBJ2-5; 10 bases line up with TRBD2. Germline trimming cut 4 bases from V and 2 bases from J; bases unmatched to any gene: 4. This CDR3 spans 15 amino acids. Per the germline V gene, CDR1 is SNHLY and CDR2 is FYNNEI. The CDR3 bases are TGTGCCAGCAGTGGGACTAGCGGAGCTCAAGAGACCCAGTACTTC. This translates into CASSGTSGAQETQYF.

The chain recombines TRBV19 with TRBJ2-5; TRBD1 might be the D (6 bases). Trimming left V 4 bases short and J 5 bases short, with 20 bases between. Germline V CDR1 and CDR2: LNHDA, SQIVND (reference sequence). The CDR3 has 16 residues. CDR3 loop: CASSNPPGVRLETQYF. The CDR3 DNA is TGTGCCAGTAGTAACCCACCAGGGGTTCGGCTGGAGACCCAGTACTTC.

This clone was seen a handful of times. The J gene is TRBJ2-7, the V gene TRBV29-1, with D possibly matching TRBD1 (7 bases). V lost 6 bases, J lost 1 base, and 13 bases lay in between. The CDR3 is made up of 13 amino acids. Germline lookup yields CDR1 SQVTM and CDR2 ANQGSEA. The CDR3 nucleotides read TGCAGCGTCGGGGCGGGACAGTCCTACGAGCAGTACTTC. Its protein product is CSVGAGQSYEQYF.

In its sample, this clone was seen once. The chain employs TRBV6-1 and TRBJ1-5, with 9 nucleotides matching TRBD1. Trimming took 4 bases from V and 0 from J; bases not matched to a gene: 16. The germline V gene encodes CDR1 MNHNS and CDR2 SASEGT. This CDR3 is built from 20 residues. The CDR3 DNA sequence: TGTGCCAGCAGTGGACGGTCGGGACAGGGATACACCTATAGCAATCAGCCCCAGCATTTT. Its translation: CASSGRSGQGYTYSNQPQHF.

The chain recombines TRBV30 with TRBJ1-2; 8 nucleotides line up with TRBD1. Looked up from germline, CDR1 is GTSNPN and CDR2 is SVGIG (reference sequence). Trimming took 1 base from V and 13 from J; bases not matched to a gene: 11. This CDR3 is 13 amino acids long. The CDR3 loop reads CAWSDGTGRGGTF. CDR3 sequence (DNA): TGTGCCTGGAGTGACGGGACAGGCCGGGGTGGCACCTTC.

This chain joins TRBV19 and TRBJ1-1; no clear D gene. The CDR3 covers 15 residues. CDR1 LNHDA and CDR2 SQIVND come from the germline V gene (reference sequence). V dropped 7 bases and J dropped 1 base, with 16 bases sitting between them. The DNA of the CDR3 is TGTGCCAGTAAGGGTTCGGCACAGAGGAACACTGAAGCTTTCTTT. Translation gives CASKGSAQRNTEAFF.

This chain links TRBV30 with TRBJ2-5, with D tentatively TRBD2 (6 bases). Trimming removed 1 base at V and 4 bases at J, with 10 bases between. The germline V gene has CDR1 GTSNPN and CDR2 SVGIG (reference sequence). The CDR3 loop spans 13 amino acids. CDR3 sequence: CAWSGIGRETQYF. DNA for the CDR3: TGTGCCTGGAGTGGGATCGGGAGAGAGACCCAGTACTTC.

The gene calls are TRBV7-8 and TRBJ2-7; 8 bases agree with TRBD1. CDR1 and CDR2 (germline): SGHVS, FQNEAQ. The junction had 3 bases not matched to a gene; V was cut back by 2 bases and J by 3 bases. There are 14 residues in the CDR3. CDR3 DNA: TGTGCCAGCAGCTTACACGGACAGGGCTACGAGCAGTACTTC. It translates to CASSLHGQGYEQYF. Combining the CDR3 with reference TRBV7-8 and TRBJ2-7 gives the whole variable domain GAGVSQSPRYKVAKRGQDVALRCDPISGHVSLFWYQQALGQGPEFLTYFQNEAQLDKSGLPSDRFFAERPEGSVSTLKIQRTQQEDSAVYLCASSLHGQGYEQYFGPGTRLTVT.

The CDR3 loop is CASSFQSPGDLTGANVLTF. The CDR3 region has the DNA TGTGCCAGCAGCTTCCAATCCCCAGGGGATTTGACTGGGGCCAACGTCCTGACTTTC. The chain joins TRBV7-8 to TRBJ2-6, with D possibly matching TRBD1 (6 bases). Germline loops: CDR1 SGHVS, CDR2 FQNEAQ. Trimming cost V 3 bases and J 2 bases, with 20 bases left between them. This CDR3 is 19 amino acids long.

This clone was counted a few times. The CDR3 protein is CASRKVNQPQHF. CDR3 in DNA: TGTGCCAGCAGAAAGGTAAATCAGCCCCAGCATTTT. The chain couples TRBV28 to TRBJ1-5; D remains ambiguous. Germline V gives CDR1 MDHEN, CDR2 SYDVKM. V gave up 6 bases and J gave up 4 bases, with 7 bases separating them. This CDR3 spans 12 amino acids.

As to this clone: The identical CDR3 is also encoded by other nucleotide sequences in the sample. This rearrangement joins TRBV7-2 to TRBJ2-5; D remains unclear. The V and J ends lost 2 bases and 5 bases respectively, with 3 bases between them. Germline CDR1 SGHTA, CDR2 FQGNSA. The CDR3 consists of 11 residues. CDR3 bases: TGTGCCAGCAGCTTAACGGAGACCCAGTACTTC. Protein: CASSLTETQYF.

The V gene is TRBV28, the J gene TRBJ2-1; D is ambiguous. Per the germline V gene, CDR1 is MDHEN and CDR2 is SYDVKM. The V and J ends lost 3 bases and 3 bases respectively, with 9 bases between them. This CDR3 region has 14 residues. CDR3 in DNA: TGTGCCAGCAGTTTGTCGGGCCACTACAATGAGCAGTTCTTC. As protein: CASSLSGHYNEQFF.

This sequence joins TRBV7-2 and TRBJ2-7, with no clear D. Germline CDR1 reads SGHTA; CDR2 reads FQGNSA. The CDR3 runs to 11 residues. The V and J ends lost 6 bases and 6 bases respectively, with 9 bases between them. The CDR3 protein is CASRQVREQYF. CDR3 sequence (DNA): TGTGCCAGCAGACAAGTCCGCGAGCAGTACTTC.

About this clone itself: Additional DNA sequences in this sample encode the identical CDR3. This chain joins TRBV5-1 and TRBJ2-7; the D is unclear. The CDR3 is made up of 13 amino acids. V was trimmed by 0 bases and J by 3 bases, leaving 7 bases between them. Per germline, CDR1 SGHRS and CDR2 YFSETQ. The CDR3 DNA sequence: TGCGCCAGCAGCTTGGCGGCAGACTACGAGCAGTACTTC. Amino acids: CASSLAADYEQYF.

This clone has only a few counts. The chain joins TRBV7-9 to TRBJ1-1; D gene uncertain. The germline gives CDR1 SEHNR, CDR2 FQNEAQ (reference sequence). The CDR3 has 14 amino acids. V dropped 0 bases and J dropped 4 bases, with 9 bases sitting between them. The CDR3 protein is CASSLAAGSTEAFF. DNA of the CDR3: TGTGCCAGCAGCTTAGCGGCGGGTAGCACTGAAGCTTTCTTT.